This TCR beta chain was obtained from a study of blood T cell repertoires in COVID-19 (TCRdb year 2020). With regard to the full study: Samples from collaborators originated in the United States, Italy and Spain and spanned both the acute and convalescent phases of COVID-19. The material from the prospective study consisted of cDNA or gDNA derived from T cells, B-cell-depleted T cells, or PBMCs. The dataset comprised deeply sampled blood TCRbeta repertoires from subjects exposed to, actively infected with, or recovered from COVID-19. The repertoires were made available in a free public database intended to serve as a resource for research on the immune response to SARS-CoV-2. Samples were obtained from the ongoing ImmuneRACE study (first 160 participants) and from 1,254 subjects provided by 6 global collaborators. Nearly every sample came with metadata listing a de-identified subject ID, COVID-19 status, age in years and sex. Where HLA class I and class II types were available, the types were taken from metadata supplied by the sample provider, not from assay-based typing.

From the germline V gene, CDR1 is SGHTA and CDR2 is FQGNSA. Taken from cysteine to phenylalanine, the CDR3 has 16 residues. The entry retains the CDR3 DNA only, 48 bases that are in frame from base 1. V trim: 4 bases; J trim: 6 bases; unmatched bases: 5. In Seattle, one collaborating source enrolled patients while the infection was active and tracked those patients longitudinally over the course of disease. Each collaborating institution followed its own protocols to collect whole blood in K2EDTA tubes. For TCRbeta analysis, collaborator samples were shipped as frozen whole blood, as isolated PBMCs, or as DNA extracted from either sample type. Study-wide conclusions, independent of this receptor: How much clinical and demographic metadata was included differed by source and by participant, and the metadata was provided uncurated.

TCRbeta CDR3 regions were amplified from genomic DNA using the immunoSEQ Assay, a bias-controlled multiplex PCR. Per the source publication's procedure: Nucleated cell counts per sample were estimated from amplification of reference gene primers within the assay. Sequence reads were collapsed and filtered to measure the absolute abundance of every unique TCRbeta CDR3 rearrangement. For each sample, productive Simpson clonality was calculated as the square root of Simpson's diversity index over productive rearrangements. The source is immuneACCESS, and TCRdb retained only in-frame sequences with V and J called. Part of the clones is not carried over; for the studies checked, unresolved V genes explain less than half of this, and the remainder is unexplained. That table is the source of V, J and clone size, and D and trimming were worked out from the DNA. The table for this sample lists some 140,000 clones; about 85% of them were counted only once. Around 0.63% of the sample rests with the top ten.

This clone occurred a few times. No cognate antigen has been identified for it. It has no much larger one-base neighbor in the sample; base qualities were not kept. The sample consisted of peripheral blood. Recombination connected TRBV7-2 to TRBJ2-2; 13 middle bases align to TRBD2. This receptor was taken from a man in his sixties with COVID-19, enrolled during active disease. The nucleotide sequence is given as TGTGCCAGCAGCTCCGGACTAGCGGGGGCGGCCGGGGAGCTGTTTTTT. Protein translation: CASSSGLAGAAGELFF.